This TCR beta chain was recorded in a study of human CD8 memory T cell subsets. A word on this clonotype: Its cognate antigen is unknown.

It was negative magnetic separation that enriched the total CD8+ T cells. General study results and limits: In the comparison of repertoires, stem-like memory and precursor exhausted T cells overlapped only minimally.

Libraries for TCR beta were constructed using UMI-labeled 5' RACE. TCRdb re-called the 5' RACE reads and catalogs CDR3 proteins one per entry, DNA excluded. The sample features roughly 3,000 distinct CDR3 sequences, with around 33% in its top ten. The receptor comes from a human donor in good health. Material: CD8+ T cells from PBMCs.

The CDR3 spells CASSLVANDEQFF. The chain links TRBV11-2 to TRBJ2-1. The CDR3 is made up of 13 amino acids. Germline V gene lookup returns CDR1 SGHAT and CDR2 FQNNGV.